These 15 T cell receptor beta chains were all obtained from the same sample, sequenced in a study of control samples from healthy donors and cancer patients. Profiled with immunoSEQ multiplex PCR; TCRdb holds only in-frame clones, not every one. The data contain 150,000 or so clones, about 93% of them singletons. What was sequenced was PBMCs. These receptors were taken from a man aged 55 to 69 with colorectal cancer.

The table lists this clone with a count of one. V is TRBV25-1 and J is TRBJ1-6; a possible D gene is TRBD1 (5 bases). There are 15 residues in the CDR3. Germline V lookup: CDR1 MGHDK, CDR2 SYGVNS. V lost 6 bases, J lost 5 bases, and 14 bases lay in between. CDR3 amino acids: CASSRSTDHNSPLHF. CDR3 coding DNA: TGTGCCAGCAGCCGATCGACAGATCATAATTCACCCCTCCACTTT. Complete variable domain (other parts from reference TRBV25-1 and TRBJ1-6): EADIYQTPRYLVIGTGKKITLECSQTMGHDKMYWYQQDPGMELHLIHYSYGVNSTEKGDLSSESTVSRIRTEHFPLTLESARPSHTSQYLCASSRSTDHNSPLHFGNGTRLTVT.

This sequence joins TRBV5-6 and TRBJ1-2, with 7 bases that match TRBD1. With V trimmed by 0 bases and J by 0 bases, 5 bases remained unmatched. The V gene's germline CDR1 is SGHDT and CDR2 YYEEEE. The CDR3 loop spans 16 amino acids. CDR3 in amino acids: CASSLEQGRANYGYTF. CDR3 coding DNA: TGTGCCAGCAGCTTGGAACAGGGGCGAGCTAACTATGGCTACACCTTC.

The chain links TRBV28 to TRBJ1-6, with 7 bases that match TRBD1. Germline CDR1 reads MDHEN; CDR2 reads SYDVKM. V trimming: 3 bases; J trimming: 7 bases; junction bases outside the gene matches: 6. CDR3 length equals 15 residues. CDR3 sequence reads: CASSFEGARNSPLHF. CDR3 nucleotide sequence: TGTGCCAGCAGTTTCGAGGGGGCGAGGAATTCACCCCTCCACTTT.

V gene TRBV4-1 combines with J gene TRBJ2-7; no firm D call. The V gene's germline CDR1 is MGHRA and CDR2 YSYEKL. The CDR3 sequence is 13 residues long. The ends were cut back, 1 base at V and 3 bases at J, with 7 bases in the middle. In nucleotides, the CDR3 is TGCGCCAGCAGCCAAGTGGGGAACTACGAGCAGTACTTC. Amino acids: CASSQVGNYEQYF.

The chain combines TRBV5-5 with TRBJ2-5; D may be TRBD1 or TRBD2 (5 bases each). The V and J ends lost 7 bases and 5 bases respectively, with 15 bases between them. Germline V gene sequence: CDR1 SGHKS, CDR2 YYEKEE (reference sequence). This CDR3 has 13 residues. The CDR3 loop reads CASYLGVGETQYF. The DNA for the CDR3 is TGTGCCAGCTATCTGGGGGTAGGGGAGACCCAGTACTTC.

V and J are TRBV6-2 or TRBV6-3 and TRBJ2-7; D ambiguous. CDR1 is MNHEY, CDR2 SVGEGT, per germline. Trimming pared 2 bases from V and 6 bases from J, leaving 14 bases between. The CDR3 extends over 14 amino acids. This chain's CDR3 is CASSYIGPRGEQYF. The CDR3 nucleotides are TGTGCCAGCAGTTACATAGGCCCCCGTGGCGAGCAGTACTTC.

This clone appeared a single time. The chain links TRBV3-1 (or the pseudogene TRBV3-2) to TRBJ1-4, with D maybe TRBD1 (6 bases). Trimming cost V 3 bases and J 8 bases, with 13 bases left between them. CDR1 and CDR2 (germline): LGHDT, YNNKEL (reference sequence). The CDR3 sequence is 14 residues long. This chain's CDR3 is CASSQNSQGEKLFF. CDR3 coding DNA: TGTGCCAGCAGCCAGAATTCCCAGGGGGAAAAACTGTTTTTT.

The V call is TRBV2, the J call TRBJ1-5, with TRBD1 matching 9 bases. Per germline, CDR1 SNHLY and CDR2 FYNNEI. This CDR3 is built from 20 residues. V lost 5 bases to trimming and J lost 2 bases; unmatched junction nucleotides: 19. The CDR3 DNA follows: TGTGCCAGCAGTTTAATTTCCAAAGGGGGACAGGGACGGGGCAATCAGCCCCAGCATTTT. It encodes CASSLISKGGQGRGNQPQHF.

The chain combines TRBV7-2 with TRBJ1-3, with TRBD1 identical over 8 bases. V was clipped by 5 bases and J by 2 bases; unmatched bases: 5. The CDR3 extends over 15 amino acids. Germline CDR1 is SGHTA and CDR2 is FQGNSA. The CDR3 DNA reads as TGTGCCAGCAGCGCACAACAGGGGGCTGGAAACACCATATATTTT. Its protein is CASSAQQGAGNTIYF.

The CDR3 reads CASSSDGQPQHF. The CDR3 nucleotides are TGTGCCAGCAGCTCTGACGGGCAGCCCCAGCATTTT. The genes are TRBV7-2 and TRBJ1-5; D gene uncertain. Germline assignment: CDR1 SGHTA and CDR2 FQGNSA. Trimming took off 4 bases at V and 7 bases at J, with 8 bases between the two ends. The CDR3 contains 12 residues.

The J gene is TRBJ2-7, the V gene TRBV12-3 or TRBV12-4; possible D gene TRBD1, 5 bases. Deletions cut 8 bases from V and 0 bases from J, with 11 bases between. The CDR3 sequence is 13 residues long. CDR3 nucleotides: TGTGCCAGCCGAAGGGGCTCCTCCTACGAGCAGTACTTC. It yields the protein CASRRGSSYEQYF.

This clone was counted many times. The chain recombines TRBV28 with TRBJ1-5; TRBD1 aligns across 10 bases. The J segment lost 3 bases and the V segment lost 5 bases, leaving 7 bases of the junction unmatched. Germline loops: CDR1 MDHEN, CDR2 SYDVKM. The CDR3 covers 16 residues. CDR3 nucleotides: TGTGCCAGCAGTCCTGGGACAGGGGCCTTCAATCAGCCCCAGCATTTT. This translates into CASSPGTGAFNQPQHF.

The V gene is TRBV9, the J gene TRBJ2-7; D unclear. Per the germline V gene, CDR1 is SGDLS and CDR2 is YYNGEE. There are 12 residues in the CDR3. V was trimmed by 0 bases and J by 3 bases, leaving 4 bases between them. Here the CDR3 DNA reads TGTGCCAGCAGCGTAGACAGCTACGAGCAGTACTTC. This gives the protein CASSVDSYEQYF.

CDR3 coding DNA: TGCGCCAGCAGCCGTAAACGGGGGGGGTCCCATGAGCAGTTCTTC. Translated: CASSRKRGGSHEQFF. V usage is TRBV4-3 and J usage is TRBJ2-1, with 8 bases that match TRBD2. CDR1 is LGHNA and CDR2 is YSLEER in the germline V gene. V lost 4 bases to trimming and J lost 8 bases; unmatched junction nucleotides: 10. The CDR3 covers 15 residues.

For the CDR3, the DNA is TGTGCCAGCGGGGGGTACTATGGCTACACCTTC. Translation gives CASGGYYGYTF. The J gene is TRBJ1-2, the V gene TRBV27; a possible D gene is TRBD1 (5 bases). This CDR3 is built from 11 residues. Germline-derived CDR1 and CDR2 are MNHEY and SMNVEV (reference sequence). The V gene lost 8 bases and the J gene lost 3 bases, with 7 bases spanning the gap.